These T cell receptor beta chains were read from a single sample in a study of shared clonotypes between healthy human individuals. The data were produced by immunoSEQ multiplex PCR, yet TCRdb's version contains in-frame clones alone and is incomplete. The profile covers 750,000 to 1,000,000 clones, with about 92% appearing a single time and under 30% taken by the ten largest. What was sequenced was naive CD8+ T cells sorted from blood. These TCRs come from a man aged 25 to 45 in good health. Both conserved end residues are part of each CDR3.

cdr3_aa | v_call
CASSPRDLVEQYF | TRBV7-9
CASSLGGAKNIQYF | TRBV27
CASSYELLAPFAGELFF | TRBV7-9
CASSLKKREGRDTQYF | TRBV7-8
CASSLLGTSGYEQYF | TRBV27
CASSDRPRVRETQYF | TRBV6-5
CASSSGPTTGELFF | TRBV5-3
CASNPYGGQGAYGYTF | TRBV28
CASSFGGSDYEQYF | TRBV5-1
CASSHDRDYGYTF | TRBV11-2
CANKRLMADTQYF | TRBV28
CASSLPQGASEQYF | TRBV5-1
CASSPPGWFTDTQYF | TRBV18
CASSFQGDEKLFF | TRBV27
CASSSLSPVRFF | TRBV5-4
CASSLPSPWGNIQYF | TRBV28
CASSFRMSTDTQYF | TRBV6-6
CASRPGLAGADTQYF | TRBV19
CASSPNEGRALPNEKLFF | TRBV18
CASRTADRNRGDTQYF | TRBV27
CASRAGSSPYEQYF | TRBV27
CAILSEANEQFF | TRBV7-9
CASNKWGLGTDTQYF | TRBV6-1
CASRPRGLEEQYF | TRBV6-1
CASSPTGSNYGYTF | TRBV6-6
CASSLKWWDPNEQFF | TRBV11-2
CASSVDVVGTGELFF | TRBV9
CATSRDNYEQYF | TRBV15
CASSRTRMNTGELFF | TRBV19
CATKPWGQGFTYEQYF | TRBV28
CATSRDRSYEQYF | TRBV15
CASSLALHSGYNEQFF | TRBV7-6
CASSVASDRALNENTIYF | TRBV2
CASSVTSGSYEQYF | TRBV6-5
CASRPQGQPQHF | TRBV6-6
CASSSKGASGRTGELFF | TRBV11-3
CASSVDAASGRYNEQFF | TRBV9
CASSPNAGPFYNEQFF | TRBV25-1
CASSVEASGSMDTQYF | TRBV9
CASSLLGASPPDF | TRBV27
CASSYSPEYGYTF | TRBV6-6
CASRTRNHSYEQYF | TRBV5-6
CSVDSGRRADNEQFF | TRBV29-1
CARQIRVLYEQYF | TRBV5-1